Shown below are 26 T cell receptor beta chains from a single sample sequenced in a study of blood T cell repertoires in COVID-19. Produced via immunoSEQ multiplex PCR; TCRdb's table is partial and in-frame only. There are around 130,000 clones in the sample; 70% to 90% occur only once, and under 6.5% lies in the top ten. The sample was peripheral blood. These receptors were collected from a human donor in a cohort sampled during active COVID-19.

The rearrangement uses TRBV20-1 and TRBJ2-7; TRBD2 might be the D (6 bases). Trimming took off 3 bases at V and 1 base at J, with 13 bases between the two ends. The germline V gene encodes CDR1 DFQATT and CDR2 SNEGSKA (reference sequence). This CDR3 comprises 14 residues. The CDR3 DNA reads as TGCAGTGCTAGTCCAAGGGGAGGTTCCTACGAGCAGTACTTC. As protein: CSASPRGGSYEQYF.

The V gene is TRBV28, the J gene TRBJ2-2; no clear D gene. V dropped 3 bases and J dropped 3 bases, with 11 bases sitting between them. In germline, CDR1 is MDHEN, CDR2 SYDVKM. The CDR3 covers 15 residues. CDR3 in amino acids: CASSLGRSYTGELFF. DNA of the CDR3: TGTGCCAGCAGTTTGGGCCGCTCCTACACCGGGGAGCTGTTTTTT.

The sample holds one count of this clone. The rearrangement links TRBV10-3 to TRBJ1-5; possible D gene TRBD1, 5 bases. Trimming removed 8 bases at V and 9 bases at J, with 17 bases between. Germline V CDR1 and CDR2: ENHRY, SYGVKD. CDR3 length equals 13 residues. The CDR3 bases are TGTGCCATCTGGGCAGGCCAGGGTGGGCCCCAGCATTTT. This translates into CAIWAGQGGPQHF.

This rearrangement joins TRBV2 to TRBJ1-2; D not certain. The CDR3 covers 11 residues. The germline V gene encodes CDR1 SNHLY and CDR2 FYNNEI. V was shortened by 4 bases and J by 14 bases, with 14 bases between the two germline ends. The CDR3 is CASSVSRWSTF. In nucleotides, the CDR3 is TGTGCCAGCAGTGTTTCCAGATGGTCTACCTTC.

V and J are TRBV19 and TRBJ1-5; D is uncertain. The CDR3 spans 14 residues. V was cut by 4 bases and J by 3 bases, with 10 bases left in between. In germline, CDR1 is LNHDA, CDR2 SQIVND (reference sequence). The CDR3 DNA reads TGTGCCAGTAGTAAATTGAGTCCCAATCAGCCCCAGCATTTT. Its translation: CASSKLSPNQPQHF. The complete variable domain, with remaining parts taken from reference TRBV19 and TRBJ1-5, reads DGGITQSPKYLFRKEGQNVTLSCEQNLNHDAMYWYRQDPGQGLRLIYYSQIVNDFQKGDIAEGYSVSREKKESFPLTVTSAQKNPTAFYLCASSKLSPNQPQHFGDGTRLSIL.

The chain links TRBV19 to TRBJ2-2; 9 bases agree with TRBD2. Germline lookup yields CDR1 LNHDA and CDR2 SQIVND (reference sequence). V trimming: 9 bases; J trimming: 3 bases; junction bases outside the gene matches: 5. The CDR3 runs to 14 residues. The CDR3 loop is CASGTSLYTGELFF. The CDR3 DNA sequence: TGTGCCAGCGGGACTAGCCTCTACACCGGGGAGCTGTTTTTT. Full variable domain (outside the CDR3, taken from reference TRBV19 and TRBJ2-2): DGGITQSPKYLFRKEGQNVTLSCEQNLNHDAMYWYRQDPGQGLRLIYYSQIVNDFQKGDIAEGYSVSREKKESFPLTVTSAQKNPTAFYLCASGTSLYTGELFFGEGSRLTVL.

This rearrangement joins TRBV6-5 to TRBJ2-1, with 9 nucleotides matching TRBD2. This CDR3 comprises 15 residues. Germline V gives CDR1 MNHEY, CDR2 SVGAGI. With 6 bases clipped from V and 5 bases from J, the junction kept 8 bases outside the gene matches. The CDR3 DNA reads as TGTGCCAGCAGCAATAGCGGGAGCGCTAACAATGAGCAGTTCTTC. This translates into CASSNSGSANNEQFF.

The rearrangement uses TRBV7-2 and TRBJ2-1, with D unclear. Germline V CDR1 and CDR2: SGHTA, FQGNSA. Trimming pared 6 bases from V and 3 bases from J, leaving 9 bases between. There are 13 residues in the CDR3. The CDR3 nucleotides read TGTGCCAGCAGTTTTGACATCTACAATGAGCAGTTCTTC. Protein: CASSFDIYNEQFF.

The chain recombines TRBV19 with TRBJ1-5; D not certain. Germline loops: CDR1 LNHDA, CDR2 SQIVND (reference sequence). This CDR3 has 17 residues. The V end was cut by 5 bases, the J end by 6 bases, with 23 bases between. CDR3: CASSPLAGLLASQPQHF. CDR3 bases: TGTGCCAGTAGTCCCCTTGCCGGTTTATTGGCTAGTCAGCCCCAGCATTTT.

This clone has more than one count but fewer than ten. The rearrangement links TRBV27 to TRBJ2-3; D is unresolved. The CDR3 consists of 14 residues. Germline-derived CDR1 and CDR2 are MNHEY and SMNVEV (reference sequence). V lost 3 bases to trimming and J lost 6 bases, with 13 bases between them. CDR3 in amino acids: CASSFSGPADTQYF. CDR3 DNA sequence: TGTGCCAGCAGTTTTTCAGGCCCGGCGGATACGCAGTATTTT.

This chain links TRBV28 with TRBJ2-1, with a weak D call TRBD2 (7 bases). Germline assignment: CDR1 MDHEN and CDR2 SYDVKM. This CDR3 has 15 residues. Trimming took 7 bases from V and 2 from J, leaving 15 bases between them. CDR3 sequence: CASTGLGGPYNEQFF. The CDR3 DNA follows: TGTGCCAGCACGGGCTTGGGGGGGCCCTACAATGAGCAGTTCTTC.

V and J are TRBV5-1 and TRBJ2-1, with 7 positions matching TRBD2. The CDR3 is 13 amino acids. J gave up 8 bases and V 4 bases, and 6 bases lay outside the gene matches. Germline V lookup: CDR1 SGHRS, CDR2 YFSETQ. This CDR3 reads CASSPQRGDEQFF. For the CDR3, the DNA is TGCGCCAGCAGCCCCCAGCGGGGCGATGAGCAGTTCTTC.

The V call is TRBV7-9, the J call TRBJ1-2; no firm D call. Per germline, CDR1 SEHNR and CDR2 FQNEAQ (reference sequence). The CDR3 covers 14 residues. V shed 2 bases and J shed 0 bases, with 7 bases lying between them. The CDR3 spells CASSLTETNYGYTF. The CDR3 DNA is TGTGCCAGCAGCTTAACGGAGACTAACTATGGCTACACCTTC.

The chain employs TRBV30 and TRBJ2-1, with 8 positions matching TRBD2. The CDR3 has 14 residues. The germline V gene encodes CDR1 GTSNPN and CDR2 SVGIG (reference sequence). V trimming: 3 bases; J trimming: 6 bases; junction bases outside the gene matches: 7. The CDR3 region has the DNA TGTGCCTGGAGCCTCCGTAGCGGGATCAATGAGCAGTTCTTC. It is translated as CAWSLRSGINEQFF. The complete variable domain, with remaining parts taken from reference TRBV30 and TRBJ2-1, reads SQTIHQWPATLVQPVGSPLSLECTVEGTSNPNLYWYRQAAGRGLQLLFYSVGIGQISSEVPQNLSASRPQDRQFILSSKKLLLSDSGFYLCAWSLRSGINEQFFGPGTRLTVL.

The V gene is TRBV21-1, the J gene TRBJ1-5. TRBV21-1 is reported as a pseudogene. This CDR3 has 17 residues. CDR3 DNA sequence: TGTGCCAGCAGCAGGCTCCAAGAGACGGAGAGCAATCAGCCCCAGCATTTT. This encodes CASSRLQETESNQPQHF.

The V and J genes are TRBV12-3 or TRBV12-4 and TRBJ1-2, with a possible D match to TRBD1 (5 bases). Trimming took 3 bases from V and 5 from J, leaving 10 bases between them. This CDR3 comprises 13 residues. The CDR3: CASSLDTFYGYTF. As DNA, the CDR3 is TGTGCCAGCAGTTTGGACACGTTTTATGGCTACACCTTC.

The J gene is TRBJ2-2, the V gene TRBV7-2; 14 bases align to TRBD2. This CDR3 contains 17 residues. V shed 1 base and J 8 bases; nucleotides not matched to a gene: 6. Germline V gene lookup returns CDR1 SGHTA and CDR2 FQGNSA. For the CDR3, the DNA is TGTGCCAGCAGCTTAGTGGGACTAGCGGGAGTTATAGGGGAGCTGTTTTTT. It specifies CASSLVGLAGVIGELFF.

In this sample, this clone turned up a few times. This rearrangement joins TRBV12-3 or TRBV12-4 to TRBJ2-1, with D perhaps matching TRBD1 (6 bases). V gave up 3 bases and J gave up 14 bases, with 11 bases separating them. CDR3 length: 11 residues. The CDR3 region is CASSLAGEKFF. The CDR3 region has the DNA TGTGCCAGCAGTTTGGCAGGGGAGAAGTTCTTC.

This sequence joins TRBV7-8 and TRBJ2-3; 7 nucleotides agree with TRBD2. There are 16 residues in the CDR3. Germline V gives CDR1 SGHVS, CDR2 FQNEAQ. The V gene end was trimmed by 3 bases and the J gene end by 2 bases; junction bases not matched to a gene: 8. This CDR3 reads CASSFDPSGHTDTQYF. DNA for the CDR3: TGTGCCAGCAGCTTCGACCCTAGCGGCCACACAGATACGCAGTATTTT.

The chain joins TRBV28 to TRBJ1-4; TRBD1 is a possible D gene (5 bases). CDR1 and CDR2 (germline): MDHEN, SYDVKM. V was pared by 5 bases and J by 0 bases, with 7 bases between. CDR3 length equals 14 residues. In DNA, the CDR3 is TGTGCCAGCAGTACACAGGCAACTAATGAAAAACTGTTTTTT. Translated: CASSTQATNEKLFF.

The chain couples TRBV6-1 to TRBJ2-7, with 9 positions matching TRBD1. Trimming at V came to 2 bases and at J to 5 bases, leaving 7 bases not matched to a gene. In germline, CDR1 is MNHNS, CDR2 SASEGT. CDR3 length equals 15 residues. The CDR3 reads CASSEKGTGFHEQYF. The CDR3 region has the DNA TGTGCCAGCAGTGAAAAAGGGACAGGGTTCCACGAGCAGTACTTC.

The chain is built from TRBV5-1 and TRBJ1-3; no clear D gene. The germline V gene has CDR1 SGHRS and CDR2 YFSETQ. CDR3 size: 16 residues. V gave up 0 bases and J gave up 0 bases, with 10 bases separating them. The CDR3 sequence is CASSLGSPYSGNTIYF. DNA for the CDR3: TGCGCCAGCAGCTTGGGATCCCCCTACTCTGGAAACACCATATATTTT.

The chain has TRBV7-2 and TRBJ2-1, with TRBD2 matching over 14 bases. This CDR3 has 19 residues. Germline V gene data show CDR1 as SGHTA and CDR2 as FQGNSA. The trim removed 5 bases at V and 1 base at J, leaving 10 bases unmatched. Written as DNA, the CDR3 is TGTGCCAGCAGCGGAGGGACTAGCGGGAGTTGGGGGTCCTACAATGAGCAGTTCTTC. Protein sequence: CASSGGTSGSWGSYNEQFF.

The chain has TRBV5-1 and TRBJ2-2; the match to TRBD2 covers 9 bases. J gave up 2 bases and V 3 bases, and 5 bases lay outside the gene matches. Germline CDR1 SGHRS, CDR2 YFSETQ. The CDR3 is 16 amino acids. The CDR3 nucleotides read TGCGCCAGCAGCTGGCGAGCGGGAGGAAACACCGGGGAGCTGTTTTTT. Amino acid sequence: CASSWRAGGNTGELFF.

The CDR3 loop is CASSLSLSADTQYF. The CDR3 bases are TGTGCCAGCAGCTTAAGTCTATCCGCAGATACGCAGTATTTT. The J gene is TRBJ2-3, the V gene TRBV7-3; D unresolved. Germline loops: CDR1 SGHTA, CDR2 FQGTGA. The CDR3 loop spans 14 amino acids. Trimming pared 1 base from V and 4 bases from J, leaving 9 bases between.

This clone is a singleton in its sample. The chain employs TRBV6-2 or TRBV6-3 and TRBJ2-3; the match to TRBD2 covers 8 bases. The V segment lost 5 bases and the J segment 10 bases; nucleotides outside the gene matches: 11. Germline V CDR1 and CDR2: MNHEY, SVGEGT. CDR3 length: 14 residues. The CDR3 DNA reads TGTGCCAGCAGTAATACCCTCGGACTAGCAGCGCAGTATTTT. Protein: CASSNTLGLAAQYF.